Sequencing of this TCR beta chain was carried out in a study of identifying expanded T cells in peripheral blood. Notes on the study in general: Differentially abundant clones: about 1.3 between replicates, approximately 16 at around 14 days, 19 to 20 at four. Clone count variance between approximately 2-week samples rose with total template count.

As concerns this clone: Its antigen is not identified.

TCRdb's table, derived via immunoSEQ multiplex PCR, lists solely in-frame clones and lacks some. Of 100,000 or so clones in the sample, roughly 89% were seen once. No infections or other immune events were documented during collection. This receptor was identified in a person aged 18 to 69 in good health. Sample: blood.

As DNA, the CDR3 is TGTGCCAGCATGAGTCTGGGGGTGCAGGGTGAAAAACTGTTTTTT. Its translation: CASMSLGVQGEKLFF. The V and J genes are TRBV6-5 and TRBJ1-4, with D tentatively TRBD1 (5 bases). Germline assignment: CDR1 MNHEY and CDR2 SVGAGI. Trimming pared 7 bases from V and 7 bases from J, leaving 19 bases between. The CDR3 runs 15 residues.